The next 27 T cell receptor beta chains were all read from a single sample in a study of T cells after posttransplantation cyclophosphamide. Assay used: immunoSEQ multiplex PCR; TCRdb lists only in-frame clones, some missing. The sample shows about 30,000 clones, none of them appearing just once. Sequenced material: PBMCs. The receptors originated from a woman aged 55-70 years in good health, CMV-negative, and a related stem cell transplant donor.

In its sample, this clone was seen many times. The V and J genes are TRBV7-3 and TRBJ1-1; D possibly corresponds to TRBD1 (5 bases). V shed 1 base and J shed 4 bases, with 13 bases lying between them. The V gene's germline CDR1 is SGHTA and CDR2 FQGTGA. The CDR3 runs 15 residues. CDR3 bases: TGTGCCAGCAGCTTAAATGGGGCACAGGCCACTGAAGCTTTCTTT. Translated, it gives CASSLNGAQATEAFF.

The chain links TRBV2 to TRBJ2-3; a possible D gene is TRBD2 (7 bases). This CDR3 has 16 amino acids. V gave up 4 bases and J gave up 1 base, with 15 bases separating them. Germline CDR1 SNHLY, CDR2 FYNNEI. CDR3 sequence reads: CASSARGGVGTDTQYF. CDR3 nucleotide sequence: TGTGCCAGCAGTGCTAGAGGGGGGGTCGGCACAGATACGCAGTATTTT.

This clone was recorded at least ten times. V and J are TRBV19 and TRBJ2-3; D gene ambiguous. The CDR3 is made up of 14 amino acids. Germline V gene data show CDR1 as LNHDA and CDR2 as SQIVND (reference sequence). Trimming shortened V by 7 bases and J by 4 bases, and 15 bases separated the two germline ends. The CDR3 reads CASTDPYTADTQYF. The CDR3 DNA follows: TGTGCCAGTACCGATCCCTACACAGCAGATACGCAGTATTTT.

This clone was observed many times. The chain recombines TRBV28 with TRBJ2-1, with D maybe TRBD2 (5 bases). V was pared by 3 bases and J by 7 bases, with 19 bases between. CDR1 and CDR2 from the germline V gene are MDHEN and SYDVKM. The CDR3 contains 16 residues. This chain's CDR3 is CASSFRLTSGLNEQFF. CDR3 coding DNA: TGTGCCAGCAGTTTTAGACTAACCTCCGGTTTAAATGAGCAGTTCTTC.

This clone was recorded many times. The gene calls are TRBV6-1 and TRBJ1-5, with a possible D match to TRBD1 (5 bases). The germline V gene has CDR1 MNHNS and CDR2 SASEGT. The CDR3 length is 14 residues. V lost 10 bases, J lost 3 bases, and 16 bases lay in between. CDR3 sequence reads: CATNLGGPNQPQHF. In nucleotides, the CDR3 is TGTGCCACCAACCTGGGGGGTCCCAATCAGCCCCAGCATTTT.

This clone was detected many times. The rearrangement uses TRBV28 and TRBJ1-2, with D possibly matching TRBD1 (6 bases). V was cut by 5 bases and J by 5 bases, with 15 bases left in between. The CDR3 covers 14 residues. Germline CDR1 and CDR2: MDHEN and SYDVKM. CDR3: CASSLTGPGYGYTF. CDR3 nucleotide sequence: TGTGCCAGCAGTCTAACAGGGCCAGGGTATGGCTACACCTTC.

The chain combines TRBV6-1 with TRBJ2-7, with a weak D call TRBD1 (6 bases). V was trimmed by 6 bases and J by 5 bases, leaving 17 bases between them. This CDR3 has 14 residues. Germline loops: CDR1 MNHNS, CDR2 SASEGT. CDR3 protein: CASSRTATQDEQYF. DNA for the CDR3: TGTGCCAGCAGCCGGACAGCAACTCAGGACGAGCAGTACTTC.

The chain employs TRBV5-1 and TRBJ2-7; a possible D gene is TRBD2 (5 bases). CDR1 and CDR2 from the germline V gene are SGHRS and YFSETQ. CDR3 length: 12 amino acids. Trimming removed 5 bases at V and 5 bases at J, with 11 bases between. The CDR3 DNA is TGCGCCAGCAGAGGTGCCGGGGACGAGCAGTACTTC. This translates into CASRGAGDEQYF.

V is TRBV7-2 and J is TRBJ2-5; TRBD2 agrees at 8 bases. Looked up from germline, CDR1 is SGHTA and CDR2 is FQGNSA. The CDR3 consists of 14 residues. Losses at the gene ends were 5 bases for V and 4 bases for J; bases not matched to a gene: 6. CDR3: CASSSRTSRETQYF. In nucleotides, the CDR3 is TGTGCCAGCAGCAGTCGGACTAGCCGAGAGACCCAGTACTTC.

This clone was detected many times. The chain's CDR3 is CASSLWASGVPNYEQYF. CDR3 sequence (DNA): TGTGCCAGCAGCTTATGGGCTAGCGGGGTCCCTAACTACGAGCAGTACTTC. The chain couples TRBV7-9 to TRBJ2-7; TRBD2 matches 9 bases. Germline CDR1 SEHNR, CDR2 FQNEAQ (reference sequence). After removal of 2 bases from V and 3 bases from J, the junction contained 11 bases not matched to a gene. This CDR3 has 17 amino acids.

There are many counts of this clone. The rearrangement uses TRBV6-6 and TRBJ1-4; 8 bases line up with TRBD1. V dropped 5 bases and J dropped 10; count of bases not matched to a gene: 12. Germline CDR1 is MNHNY and CDR2 is SVGAGI (reference sequence). The CDR3 spans 15 residues. CDR3 bases: TGTGCCAGCAGTGGGGACAGGCCTGGATATGGAAAACTGTTTTTT. Translated, it gives CASSGDRPGYGKLFF.

This clone was counted ten times or more. The CDR3 DNA follows: TGTGCCAGCAGCTTAACGAAGGGCTCATCTGGCTACACCTTC. This encodes CASSLTKGSSGYTF. V and J are TRBV7-3 and TRBJ1-2; D remains ambiguous. The CDR3 runs to 14 residues. Trimming left V 0 bases short and J 7 bases short, with 12 bases between. CDR1 and CDR2 (germline): SGHTA, FQGTGA.

The V gene is TRBV7-9, the J gene TRBJ2-3; D unclear. This CDR3 has 15 amino acids. The V end lost 6 bases, the J end lost 1 base, and 14 bases lay between the germline ends. The germline V gene has CDR1 SEHNR and CDR2 FQNEAQ (reference sequence). CDR3 in amino acids: CASSPFGVGTDTQYF. The CDR3 region has the DNA TGTGCCAGCAGTCCGTTTGGTGTAGGCACAGATACGCAGTATTTT.

This clone was picked up many times. CDR3 sequence: CATSDPIADEQFF. The CDR3 DNA reads TGTGCCACCAGTGACCCGATAGCCGATGAGCAGTTCTTC. V usage is TRBV24-1 and J usage is TRBJ2-1, with D unresolved. V lost 4 bases, J lost 8 bases, and 11 bases lay in between. The CDR3 extends over 13 amino acids. The V gene's germline CDR1 is KGHDR and CDR2 SFDVKD.

This clone showed up many times. The rearrangement uses TRBV10-3 and TRBJ2-7, with 10 bases aligning to TRBD2. Looked up from germline, CDR1 is ENHRY and CDR2 is SYGVKD. The CDR3 runs 14 residues. Losses at the gene ends were 7 bases for V and 3 bases for J; bases not matched to a gene: 6. The CDR3 region has the DNA TGTGCCATCACCCGGACTAGCGGAGACTACGAGCAGTACTTC. Translation: CAITRTSGDYEQYF.

There are many counts of this clone. This chain connects TRBV10-2 to TRBJ2-7; no firm D call. The V end was cut by 10 bases, the J end by 5 bases, with 9 bases between. Germline CDR1 is WSHSY and CDR2 is SAAADI. CDR3 length: 10 residues. The CDR3 region is CANPYNEQYF. The CDR3 nucleotides read TGCGCCAACCCGTACAACGAGCAGTACTTC.

This clone was picked up many times. The DNA of the CDR3 is TGCAGCGTTACTGCCTCGGAAAAACTGTTTTTT. Translating gives CSVTASEKLFF. The chain employs TRBV29-1 and TRBJ1-4, with unresolved D. Germline lookup yields CDR1 SQVTM and CDR2 ANQGSEA. There are 11 residues in the CDR3. V was trimmed by 5 bases and J by 8 bases, leaving 9 bases between them.

At least ten counts were recorded for this clone. The CDR3 DNA follows: TGTGCCACCAGTTTTAACAGGGGGCCTAGTGAAAAACTGTTTTTT. Translated: CATSFNRGPSEKLFF. The genes are TRBV24-1 and TRBJ1-4, with 9 bases aligning to TRBD1. CDR1 is KGHDR, CDR2 SFDVKD, per germline. V gave up 6 bases and J gave up 7 bases; unmatched junction bases: 8. The CDR3 is made up of 15 amino acids.

This clone came up many times. The rearrangement links TRBV6-5 to TRBJ2-7, with 7 nucleotides matching TRBD2. Germline V gene lookup returns CDR1 MNHEY and CDR2 SVGAGI. The V segment lost 0 bases and the J segment 4 bases; nucleotides outside the gene matches: 6. The CDR3 extends over 15 amino acids. CDR3 DNA sequence: TGTGCCAGCAGTTACTCGGGGGGGAGTCCTTACGAGCAGTACTTC. It translates to CASSYSGGSPYEQYF.

This sequence joins TRBV10-1 and TRBJ1-2; 9 bases agree with TRBD1. This CDR3 has 14 residues. The trim removed 2 bases at V and 8 bases at J, leaving 6 bases unmatched. Germline V gene lookup returns CDR1 WNHNN and CDR2 SYGVQD (reference sequence). The CDR3 DNA reads as TGCGCCAGCAGTGAGGGGACAGGGCTGGGGGGCTACACCTTC. Translation: CASSEGTGLGGYTF.

This clone occurred a few times. The rearrangement uses TRBV19 and TRBJ1-2, with 8 bases fitting TRBD1. Germline V gives CDR1 LNHDA, CDR2 SQIVND (reference sequence). CDR3 length: 14 residues. Germline trimming cut 3 bases from V and 4 bases from J; bases unmatched to any gene: 4. The CDR3 is CASSISGGSYGYTF. The CDR3 bases are TGTGCCAGTAGTATCTCAGGGGGCAGCTATGGCTACACCTTC.

This clone was seen many times. The gene calls are TRBV27 and TRBJ2-5, with 9 bases identical to TRBD2. The V gene end was trimmed by 6 bases and the J gene end by 4 bases; junction bases not matched to a gene: 9. The germline V gene has CDR1 MNHEY and CDR2 SMNVEV (reference sequence). The CDR3 spans 15 residues. CDR3 DNA: TGTGCCAGCAGCACATGGCGGGAGGGCACAGAGACCCAGTACTTC. Amino acids: CASSTWREGTETQYF.

V and J are TRBV29-1 and TRBJ2-7; 9 positions match TRBD2. The CDR3 runs to 14 residues. V was pared by 6 bases and J by 1 base, with 7 bases of the junction left unmatched. CDR1 SQVTM and CDR2 ANQGSEA come from the germline V gene. The chain's CDR3 is CSVVRGGGSYEQYF. DNA for the CDR3: TGCAGCGTGGTCCGCGGGGGGGGATCCTACGAGCAGTACTTC.

This clone was detected ten times or more. V is TRBV5-1 and J is TRBJ2-2, with 10 bases lining up with TRBD1. The V gene end was trimmed by 3 bases and the J gene end by 3 bases; junction bases not matched to a gene: 2. The germline V gene has CDR1 SGHRS and CDR2 YFSETQ. There are 15 residues in the CDR3. The CDR3 DNA follows: TGCGCCAGCAGCTCGACAGGGGGCCACACCGGGGAGCTGTTTTTT. Encoded protein: CASSSTGGHTGELFF.

This clone was detected ten times or more. J is TRBJ1-5 and V is TRBV5-6; 10 positions agree with TRBD1. This CDR3 is 15 amino acids long. Germline CDR1 and CDR2: SGHDT and YYEEEE. V shed 4 bases, J shed 5 bases, and the junction held 6 bases outside the gene matches. The CDR3, as DNA: TGTGCCAGCAGCCCAGCCGGACAGGGGGATCAGCCCCAGCATTTT. This codes for CASSPAGQGDQPQHF.

In this sample, this clone turned up many times. The chain couples TRBV24-1 to TRBJ2-3; 9 bases are shared with TRBD2. The germline V gene encodes CDR1 KGHDR and CDR2 SFDVKD. CDR3 length: 20 residues. After removal of 0 bases from V and 0 bases from J, the junction contained 12 bases not matched to a gene. The CDR3 here is CATSDLSHILAGVSTDTQYF. In nucleotides, the CDR3 is TGTGCCACCAGTGATTTGTCTCATATCTTAGCGGGGGTAAGCACAGATACGCAGTATTTT.

This clone was detected ten times or more. This sequence joins TRBV7-9 and TRBJ1-4; unclear D gene. Germline V gives CDR1 SEHNR, CDR2 FQNEAQ (reference sequence). This CDR3 contains 13 residues. The V end lost 5 bases, the J end lost 5 bases, and 9 bases lay between the germline ends. The CDR3 sequence: CASSRGPNEKLFF. In DNA, the CDR3 is TGTGCCAGCAGCCGAGGCCCGAATGAAAAACTGTTTTTT.